This is a list of T cell receptor beta chains from one sample in a study of T cells after yellow fever vaccination. Via MiXCR, TCRdb re-called the 5' RACE reads, giving one row per CDR3 protein. The sample records 50,000 to 75,000 distinct CDR3 sequences, more than 5.5% being singletons. The specimen was CD8+ T cells sorted from PBMCs, collected on the day of the first yellow fever vaccination. All receptors derive from a man aged 18 to 30 who received the YFV17D yellow fever vaccine. CDR3s include the opening cysteine and the closing phenylalanine or tryptophan. Each record gives: D gene, V gene, clone size, J gene, CDR3 protein, CDR3 DNA. The D gene is left open where the match is weak. Size is omitted from some rows. Given values are once, few, many or a class for expanded clones.

-	TRBV9	-	TRBJ1-6	CASSEDRYNSPLHF	TGTGCCAGCAGCGAGGACCGATATAATTCACCCCTCCACTTT
TRBD2	TRBV20-1	few	TRBJ2-5	CSALTSGGEGWQETQYF	TGCAGTGCTTTGACTAGCGGGGGGGAGGGATGGCAAGAGACCCAGTACTTC
-	TRBV27	many	TRBJ2-7	CASSPDESYEQYF	TGTGCCAGCAGTCCGGACGAATCCTACGAGCAGTACTTC
-	TRBV10-3	few	TRBJ2-3	CAISGATRGSTDTQYF	TGTGCCATCAGTGGAGCCACCAGGGGAAGCACAGATACGCAGTATTTT
TRBD1	TRBV5-1	many	TRBJ2-1	CASSGTGTVDYNEQFF	TGCGCCAGCAGCGGTACCGGGACAGTAGATTACAATGAGCAGTTCTTC
-	TRBV12-3/TRBV12-4	many	TRBJ1-1	CASSLWGTEAFF	TGTGCCAGCAGTTTATGGGGCACTGAAGCTTTCTTT
-	TRBV4-1	-	TRBJ2-7	CASSQADGGTYEQYF	TGCGCCAGCAGCCAAGCAGACGGAGGGACCTACGAGCAGTACTTC
-	TRBV4-3	-	TRBJ2-5	CASSRITGMETQYF	TGCGCCAGCAGCCGGATCACAGGGATGGAGACCCAGTACTTC
TRBD2	TRBV3-1	many	TRBJ2-2	CASSQEAGGQRTGELFF	TGTGCCAGCAGCCAAGAAGCGGGAGGCCAGCGGACCGGGGAGCTGTTTTTT
-	TRBV7-6	many	TRBJ2-7	CASSPARGEQYF	TGTGCCAGCAGCCCCGCTAGGGGGGAGCAGTACTTC
-	TRBV20-1	-	TRBJ2-2	CSARDDGTPGELFF	TGCAGTGCTAGAGACGATGGGACCCCCGGGGAGCTGTTTTTT
-	TRBV5-5	medium-sized	TRBJ2-1	CASNLAWGSHEQFF	TGTGCCAGCAACCTAGCTTGGGGATCTCATGAGCAGTTCTTC